The entry that follows covers one T cell receptor beta chain sequence. The method was immunoSEQ multiplex PCR; TCRdb's version includes in-frame clones alone and lacks a portion of them. The sample consists of fewer than 150,000 clones, approximately 88% of them appearing once. The ends were cut back, 0 bases at V and 8 bases at J, with 8 bases in the middle. This CDR3 comprises 13 residues. CDR1 and CDR2 (germline): KGHSH, LQKENI. The entry originates in a study of T cell responses to AZD1222 COVID-19 vaccine. V usage is TRBV18 and J usage is TRBJ2-1; D is perhaps TRBD1 or TRBD2 (5 bases each). The sequencing used peripheral blood, collected 28 days after the second AZD1222 dose. This sequence originates from an adult who received the AZD1222 COVID-19 vaccine. The CDR3 bases are TGTGCCAGCTCACCACCTCTGGGGGATGAGCAGTTCTTC. It is translated as CASSPPLGDEQFF.